The rows below give T cell receptor beta chains drawn from one sample of a study of T cells in Graves' hyperthyroidism and ophthalmopathy. Each CDR3 protein is one row after TCRdb ran MiXCR on the multiplex PCR reads. The sample has more than 500,000 distinct CDR3 sequences; 15% to 20% are singletons. Sequenced input: blood. The receptor source for this set is a woman in her thirties with Graves' hyperthyroidism. CDR3s include the opening cysteine and the closing phenylalanine or tryptophan. A D gene is named only where the DNA matches it firmly. A row's size may be missing; if present it is once, few, many or a size class.

j_call d_call clone_size cdr3_length v_call cdr3_aa cdr3_nt
TRBJ1-4 NA many 13 TRBV5-1 CASSSTSGEKLFF TGCGCCAGCAGCTCGACCTCGGGTGAAAAACTGTTTTTT
TRBJ2-7 TRBD1 many 15 TRBV12-3/TRBV12-4 CASSSTGGRSYEQYF TGTGCCAGCAGTTCCACAGGGGGGCGATCCTACGAGCAGTACTTC
TRBJ2-7 TRBD2 many 15 TRBV3-1 CASSQRLAGGYEQYF TGTGCCAGCAGCCAGAGACTAGCGGGAGGCTACGAGCAGTACTTC
TRBJ2-1 NA many 14 TRBV12-3/TRBV12-4 CASSFDGIGNEQFF TGTGCCAGCAGTTTTGACGGGATAGGAAATGAGCAGTTCTTC
TRBJ2-7 TRBD2 NA 15 TRBV4-3 CASSQKGLAGAEQYF TGCGCCAGCAGCCAAAAGGGACTAGCGGGAGCCGAGCAGTACTTC
TRBJ2-7 NA many 15 TRBV5-1 CASSLADRIAYEQYF TGCGCCAGCAGCTTGGCCGACAGGATTGCCTACGAGCAGTACTTC
TRBJ2-2 NA NA 13 TRBV7-2 CASTRTVTGELFF TGTGCCAGCACCAGGACAGTCACCGGGGAGCTGTTTTTT
TRBJ2-1 NA many 14 TRBV5-1 CASSLASQPNEQFF TGCGCCAGCAGCTTGGCTTCGCAACCCAATGAGCAGTTCTTC
TRBJ1-1 NA many 14 TRBV6-6 CASSYAGSNTEAFF TGTGCCAGCAGTTACGCGGGGTCGAACACTGAAGCTTTCTTT
TRBJ2-1 NA many 18 TRBV7-8 CASSLEGGGGRSYNEQFF TGTGCCAGCAGCTTAGAGGGGGGAGGCGGGCGCTCCTACAATGAGCAGTTCTTC
TRBJ1-1 NA few 15 TRBV20-1 CSARHRGRVGTEAFF TGCAGTGCTAGACATCGGGGCAGGGTGGGCACTGAAGCTTTCTTT
TRBJ1-1 NA many 17 TRBV11-2 CASSSPGWGQSNTEAFF TGTGCCAGCAGCTCCCCCGGATGGGGGCAATCGAACACTGAAGCTTTCTTT
TRBJ2-7 TRBD1 many 12 TRBV28 CASSVRGQKEYF TGTGCCAGCAGTGTGAGGGGGCAAAAGGAGTACTTC
TRBJ1-1 NA many 11 TRBV2 CATQGGRTAFF TGTGCCACCCAGGGAGGCAGGACAGCTTTCTTT
TRBJ2-7 NA many 14 TRBV5-1 CASSYRDGVYEQYF TGCGCCAGCAGCTACCGGGACGGCGTATACGAGCAGTACTTC